Below, 26 T cell receptor beta chains from the same sample are listed, as sequenced in a study of beta chain features in type 1 diabetes. What was sequenced were expressed TCRB transcripts, since all of the isolated RNA had been reverse transcribed. The data were produced by immunoSEQ multiplex PCR, yet TCRdb's version contains in-frame clones alone and is incomplete. The sample shows 200,000 to 250,000 clones, about 63% of them seen only once. Sequencing was done on a sample of naive CD4+ T cells from blood. The receptors were gathered from a man aged 25 to 40 in good health.

The V call is TRBV7-2, the J call TRBJ2-3, with a possible D match to TRBD2 (5 bases). The CDR3 runs to 15 residues. From germline, CDR1 is SGHTA and CDR2 FQGNSA. V shed 1 base and J shed 2 bases, with 10 bases lying between them. As DNA, the CDR3 is TGTGCCAGCAGCTTAGGGGCTAGCCCCACAGATACGCAGTATTTT. Translation gives CASSLGASPTDTQYF.

Notes on this clone: Other DNA sequences within the sample encode an identical CDR3. This chain links TRBV30 with TRBJ1-5, with a possible D match to TRBD1 (5 bases). The length of the CDR3 is 13 residues. The V end was cut by 1 base, the J end by 1 base, with 5 bases between. Per the germline V gene, CDR1 is GTSNPN and CDR2 is SVGIG (reference sequence). The CDR3 here is CAWSGDSNQPQHF. The CDR3 DNA reads as TGTGCCTGGAGTGGGGACAGCAATCAGCCCCAGCATTTT. Looking up the rest from reference TRBV30 and TRBJ1-5 gives the full variable domain: SQTIHQWPATLVQPVGSPLSLECTVEGTSNPNLYWYRQAAGRGLQLLFYSVGIGQISSEVPQNLSASRPQDRQFILSSKKLLLSDSGFYLCAWSGDSNQPQHFGDGTRLSIL.

This CDR3 reads CASSPDTVGGYTF. The CDR3 bases are TGTGCCAGCAGTCCTGACACGGTCGGCGGCTACACCTTC. The chain links TRBV25-1 to TRBJ1-2; D not resolved. V lost 5 bases and J lost 8, with 15 bases in between. The germline V gene has CDR1 MGHDK and CDR2 SYGVNS. This CDR3 spans 13 amino acids.

V gene TRBV7-9 combines with J gene TRBJ1-1, with D possibly matching TRBD1 (5 bases). V was trimmed by 2 bases and J by 5 bases, leaving 12 bases between them. The CDR3 totals 14 residues. The germline gives CDR1 SEHNR, CDR2 FQNEAQ (reference sequence). CDR3 amino acids: CASSLLGGVTEAFF. As DNA, the CDR3 is TGTGCCAGCAGCTTATTGGGAGGGGTGACTGAAGCTTTCTTT.

The chain has TRBV6-6 and TRBJ2-1; no reliable D call. This CDR3 comprises 12 residues. Germline V gene lookup returns CDR1 MNHNY and CDR2 SVGAGI (reference sequence). V was shortened by 3 bases and J by 5 bases, with 5 bases between the two germline ends. The chain's CDR3 is CASSYEDNEQFF. DNA for the CDR3: TGTGCCAGCAGTTATGAAGACAATGAGCAGTTCTTC.

The chain carries TRBV7-2 and TRBJ2-3, with TRBD2 matching 8 bases. V gave up 4 bases and J gave up 4 bases; unmatched junction bases: 4. Germline-derived CDR1 and CDR2 are SGHTA and FQGNSA. The CDR3 totals 14 residues. CDR3 loop: CASSWTSMSDTQYF. The CDR3 DNA follows: TGTGCCAGCAGCTGGACTAGCATGTCAGATACGCAGTATTTT.

This clone was seen more than once but under ten times. This chain joins TRBV29-1 and TRBJ2-1; 10 positions match TRBD2. This CDR3 is built from 13 residues. Germline loops: CDR1 SQVTM, CDR2 ANQGSEA. Trimming removed 1 base from V and 12 bases from J; junction bases left unmatched: 6. The DNA for the CDR3 is TGCAGCGTTGAAGTCCTAGCGGGAGAAGGGCAGTTCTTC. The encoded protein is CSVEVLAGEGQFF.

V gene TRBV14 combines with J gene TRBJ1-6; 9 bases line up with TRBD1. CDR1 SGHDN and CDR2 FVKESK come from the germline V gene. CDR3 length: 13 residues. The V gene end was trimmed by 9 bases and the J gene end by 10 bases; junction bases not matched to a gene: 7. CDR3 nucleotide sequence: TGTGCCAGTGCCGGGACAGGGAAATCACCCCTCCACTTT. It translates to CASAGTGKSPLHF.

This clone was seen only once. V gene TRBV5-4 combines with J gene TRBJ2-7, with D possibly matching TRBD1 (6 bases). V was clipped by 4 bases and J by 5 bases, with 22 bases between them. This CDR3 spans 16 amino acids. CDR1 and CDR2 from the germline V gene are SGHNT and YYREEE (reference sequence). CDR3 bases: TGTGCCAGCAGCCACGCCCTAAGGGGGTCATCCAACGAGCAGTACTTC. Protein: CASSHALRGSSNEQYF.

The chain joins TRBV29-1 to TRBJ1-2; no clear D. Germline lookup yields CDR1 SQVTM and CDR2 ANQGSEA. Deletions cut 2 bases from V and 4 bases from J, with 8 bases between. There are 12 residues in the CDR3. CDR3 loop: CSVERTGYGYTF. CDR3 bases: TGCAGCGTTGAAAGGACGGGCTATGGCTACACCTTC.

V usage is TRBV7-9 and J usage is TRBJ1-2; D ambiguous. V lost 2 bases, J lost 2 bases, and 6 bases lay in between. The CDR3 is 13 amino acids. The germline V gene has CDR1 SEHNR and CDR2 FQNEAQ (reference sequence). CDR3 sequence: CASSLYGNYGYTF. The CDR3 DNA reads TGTGCCAGCAGCTTATATGGGAACTATGGCTACACCTTC.

This sequence joins TRBV11-2 and TRBJ1-1, with TRBD1 identical over 9 bases. Germline trimming cut 5 bases from V and 7 bases from J; bases unmatched to any gene: 8. The CDR3 runs 14 residues. Germline values: CDR1 SGHAT, CDR2 FQNNGV. CDR3 sequence: CASSLQGTGYEAFF. The CDR3 nucleotides read TGTGCCAGCAGCCTCCAAGGGACAGGGTATGAAGCTTTCTTT.

This sequence joins TRBV18 and TRBJ2-3; D may be TRBD1 (5 bases). Germline V gives CDR1 KGHSH, CDR2 LQKENI. Trimming took 2 bases from V and 1 from J, leaving 13 bases between them. The CDR3 is 16 amino acids. The CDR3 reads CASSPERGSGTDTQYF. The CDR3 region has the DNA TGTGCCAGCTCACCAGAAAGGGGCTCGGGCACAGATACGCAGTATTTT.

The rearrangement links TRBV23-1 to TRBJ2-3; 9 bases map to TRBD2. TRBV23-1 is an ORF for which the function is uncertain. The CDR3 is made up of 15 amino acids. The J segment lost 2 bases and the V segment lost 2 bases, leaving 2 bases of the junction unmatched. This chain's CDR3 is CASSQEREATDTQYF. The CDR3 bases are TGCGCCAGCAGTCAAGAGCGGGAGGCCACAGATACGCAGTATTTT.

The V and J genes are TRBV7-2 and TRBJ2-2; D call uncertain. CDR3 size: 14 residues. The V end lost 2 bases, the J end lost 6 bases, and 10 bases lay between the germline ends. From germline, CDR1 is SGHTA and CDR2 FQGNSA. The CDR3 protein is CASSLSLLSGELFF. Here the CDR3 DNA reads TGTGCCAGCAGCTTAAGTTTACTTTCCGGGGAGCTGTTTTTT. The full variable domain, its missing parts supplied by reference TRBV7-2 and TRBJ2-2, is GAGVSQSPSNKVTEKGKDVELRCDPISGHTALYWYRQSLGQGLEFLIYFQGNSAPDKSGLPSDRFSAERTGGSVSTLTIQRTQQEDSAVYLCASSLSLLSGELFFGEGSRLTVL.

The chain employs TRBV30 and TRBJ2-1; TRBD2 matches 8 bases. V trimming: 3 bases; J trimming: 0 bases; junction bases outside the gene matches: 4. The CDR3 spans 15 residues. Germline V lookup: CDR1 GTSNPN, CDR2 SVGIG (reference sequence). CDR3 nucleotide sequence: TGTGCCTGGAGCATAGCGGGACGCTCCTACAATGAGCAGTTCTTC. This gives the protein CAWSIAGRSYNEQFF.

The chain joins TRBV15 to TRBJ2-1; D unclear. This CDR3 has 13 residues. Trimming left V 0 bases short and J 8 bases short, with 8 bases between. Germline CDR1 LNHNV, CDR2 YYDKDF (reference sequence). The CDR3 spells CATSREPRDEQFF. DNA of the CDR3: TGTGCCACCAGCAGAGAACCCCGCGATGAGCAGTTCTTC.

This chain connects TRBV5-6 to TRBJ2-5; 8 bases align to TRBD1. The CDR3 is 14 residues long. J gave up 5 bases and V 4 bases, and 7 bases lay outside the gene matches. Germline CDR1 is SGHDT and CDR2 is YYEEEE. CDR3 in amino acids: CASSPKDRVETQYF. As DNA, the CDR3 is TGTGCCAGCAGCCCTAAGGACAGGGTTGAGACCCAGTACTTC.

The genes are TRBV4-1 and TRBJ2-1; the match to TRBD2 covers 9 bases. CDR1 is MGHRA and CDR2 is YSYEKL in the germline V gene. The CDR3 totals 16 residues. V was pared by 6 bases and J by 1 base, with 7 bases of the junction left unmatched. The CDR3 here is CASRSSGGLSYNEQFF. The CDR3 DNA reads TGCGCCAGCAGATCGAGCGGGGGGCTTTCCTACAATGAGCAGTTCTTC.

The sample holds a few counts of this clone. This chain joins TRBV9 and TRBJ2-7; D is possibly TRBD2 (5 bases). Germline V gene lookup returns CDR1 SGDLS and CDR2 YYNGEE. V was shortened by 3 bases and J by 4 bases, with 8 bases between the two germline ends. This CDR3 has 12 residues. The CDR3 sequence is CASSAPGYEQYF. Here the CDR3 DNA reads TGTGCCAGCAGCGCCCCGGGATACGAGCAGTACTTC.

J is TRBJ2-1 and V is TRBV7-2; 7 bases line up with TRBD2. This CDR3 region has 14 residues. J gave up 7 bases and V 3 bases, and 6 bases lay outside the gene matches. CDR1 is SGHTA, CDR2 FQGNSA, per germline. This CDR3 reads CASSFRGGKNEQFF. In DNA, the CDR3 is TGTGCCAGCAGCTTCCGGGGAGGGAAGAATGAGCAGTTCTTC.

This chain joins TRBV30 and TRBJ2-7; D gene ambiguous. Germline-derived CDR1 and CDR2 are GTSNPN and SVGIG (reference sequence). Trimming cost V 1 base and J 6 bases, with 7 bases left between them. The CDR3 consists of 11 residues. CDR3 sequence: CAWSGGSEQYF. Written as DNA, the CDR3 is TGTGCCTGGAGTGGTGGGTCCGAGCAGTACTTC.

This clone was detected only once. The chain has TRBV28 and TRBJ2-5; TRBD2 is a possible D gene (6 bases). The V gene's germline CDR1 is MDHEN and CDR2 SYDVKM. This CDR3 is built from 14 residues. V was clipped by 1 base and J by 2 bases, with 8 bases between them. CDR3: CASSLSLAQETQYF. The CDR3 region has the DNA TGTGCCAGCAGTTTATCACTAGCACAAGAGACCCAGTACTTC.

This clone showed up just a few times. The gene calls are TRBV30 and TRBJ1-3; D is unresolved. The germline V gene has CDR1 GTSNPN and CDR2 SVGIG (reference sequence). This CDR3 spans 15 amino acids. V gave up 0 bases and J gave up 0 bases, with 9 bases separating them. CDR3 region: CAWSVRPGSGNTIYF. The CDR3 region has the DNA TGTGCCTGGAGTGTACGGCCCGGCTCTGGAAACACCATATATTTT.

The sample holds a few counts of this clone. DNA for the CDR3: TGTGCCGCGACAGCCCAGGGGCCAACGTCAATGAACACTGAAGCTTTCTTT. This encodes CAATAQGPTSMNTEAFF. This chain uses TRBV30 with TRBJ1-1; D possibly corresponds to TRBD1 (6 bases). Germline V gives CDR1 GTSNPN, CDR2 SVGIG (reference sequence). The CDR3 is 17 amino acids. V shed 8 bases and J shed 0 bases, with 25 bases lying between them.

This sequence joins TRBV13 and TRBJ2-1, with 8 bases identical to TRBD2. V shed 5 bases, J shed 6 bases, and the junction held 9 bases outside the gene matches. CDR3 length equals 15 residues. The V gene's germline CDR1 is PRHDT and CDR2 FYEKMQ (reference sequence). The CDR3 bases are TGTGCCAGCAGCCGCACCTCGGGGGGGAGCAATGAGCAGTTCTTC. Protein: CASSRTSGGSNEQFF.